Listed here are 2 T cell receptor beta chains from one sample, sequenced in a study of post-analysis software for immune sequencing data. General study results and limits: Comparison of patients with controls showed five TRBV segments more frequent in patients, TRBV5-6, TRBV5-1 and TRBV20-1 among them.

Antigens of these TCRs are unknown. The authors incorporated unique molecular identifiers into the TCR beta cDNA libraries. Each CDR3 protein is one row after TCRdb ran MiXCR on the PCR reads. The repertoire consists of 450,000 to 700,000 distinct CDR3 sequences, with 44% occurring once and the leading ten covering under 2%. Material for sequencing was blood. The receptors come from a girl between 5 and 17 years old with multiple sclerosis.

This chain links TRBV7-3 with TRBJ2-1; the match to TRBD1 covers 12 bases. CDR3 size: 16 residues. The junction had 6 bases not matched to a gene; V was cut back by 2 bases and J by 7 bases. Germline CDR1 SGHTA, CDR2 FQGTGA. CDR3 bases: TGTGCCAGCAGCTTACGGGGACAGGGGGCAGGGAATGAGCAGTTCTTC. It encodes CASSLRGQGAGNEQFF. Filled out from reference TRBV7-3 and TRBJ2-1, the complete variable domain reads GAGVSQTPSNKVTEKGKYVELRCDPISGHTALYWYRQSLGQGPEFLIYFQGTGAADDSGLPNDRFFAVRPEGSVSTLKIQRTERGDSAVYLCASSLRGQGAGNEQFFGPGTRLTVL.

The rearrangement joins TRBV5-5 to TRBJ2-5, with a tentative D call TRBD1 (5 bases). From germline, CDR1 is SGHKS and CDR2 YYEKEE (reference sequence). V lost 3 bases and J lost 11, with 29 bases in between. CDR3 size: 17 residues. This chain's CDR3 is CASSSYWTWGSYNEQYF. CDR3 nucleotides: TGTGCCAGCAGCTCCTACTGGACGTGGGGCTCCTACAATGAGCAGTACTTC.